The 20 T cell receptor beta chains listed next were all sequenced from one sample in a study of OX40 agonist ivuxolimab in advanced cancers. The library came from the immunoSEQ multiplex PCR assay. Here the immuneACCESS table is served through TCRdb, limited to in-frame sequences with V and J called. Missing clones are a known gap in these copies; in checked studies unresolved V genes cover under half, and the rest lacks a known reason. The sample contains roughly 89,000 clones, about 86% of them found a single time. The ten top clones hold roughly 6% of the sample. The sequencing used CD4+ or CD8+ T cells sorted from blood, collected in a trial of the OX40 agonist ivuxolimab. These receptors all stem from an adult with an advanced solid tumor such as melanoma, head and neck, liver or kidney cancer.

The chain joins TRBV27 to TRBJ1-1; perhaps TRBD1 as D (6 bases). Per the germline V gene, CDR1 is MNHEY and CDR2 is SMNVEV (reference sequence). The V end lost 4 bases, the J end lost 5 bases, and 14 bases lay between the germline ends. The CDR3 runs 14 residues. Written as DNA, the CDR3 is TGTGCCAGCAGTTCCAACAGGGTTGAGACTGAAGCTTTCTTT. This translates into CASSSNRVETEAFF.

The CDR3 nucleotides read TGTGCCAGCAGCTTAGGGGTAACAGGCAATCAGCCCCAGCATTTT. Protein product: CASSLGVTGNQPQHF. The chain employs TRBV7-8 and TRBJ1-5; D ambiguous. V was clipped by 1 base and J by 2 bases, with 9 bases between them. This CDR3 comprises 15 residues. Looked up from germline, CDR1 is SGHVS and CDR2 is FQNEAQ.

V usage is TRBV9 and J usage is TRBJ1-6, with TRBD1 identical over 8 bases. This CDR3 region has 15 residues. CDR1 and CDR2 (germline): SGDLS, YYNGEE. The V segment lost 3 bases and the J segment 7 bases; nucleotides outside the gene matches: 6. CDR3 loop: CASSATGASNSPLHF. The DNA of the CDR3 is TGTGCCAGCAGCGCGACAGGGGCTAGCAATTCACCCCTCCACTTT.

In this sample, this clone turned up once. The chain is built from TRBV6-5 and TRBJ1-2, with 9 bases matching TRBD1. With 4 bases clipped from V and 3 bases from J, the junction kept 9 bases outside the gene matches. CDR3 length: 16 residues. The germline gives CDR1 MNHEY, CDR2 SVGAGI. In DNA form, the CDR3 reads TGTGCCAGCAGTTCCATAACCGGGACAGGGCACTATGGCTACACCTTC. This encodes CASSSITGTGHYGYTF.

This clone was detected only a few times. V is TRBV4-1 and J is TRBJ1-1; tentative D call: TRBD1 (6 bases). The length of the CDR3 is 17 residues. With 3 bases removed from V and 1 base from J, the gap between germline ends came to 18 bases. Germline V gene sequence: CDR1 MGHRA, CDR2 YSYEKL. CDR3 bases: TGCGCCAGCAGCCAGGGGATAGGTGGAGGGGGGAACACTGAAGCTTTCTTT. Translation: CASSQGIGGGGNTEAFF.

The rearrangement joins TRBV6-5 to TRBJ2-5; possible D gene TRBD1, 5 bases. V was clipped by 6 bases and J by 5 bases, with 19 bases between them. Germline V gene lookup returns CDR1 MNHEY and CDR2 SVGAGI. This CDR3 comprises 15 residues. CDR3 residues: CASSGLSSGKETQYF. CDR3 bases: TGTGCCAGCAGCGGCCTCTCCTCAGGGAAGGAGACCCAGTACTTC.

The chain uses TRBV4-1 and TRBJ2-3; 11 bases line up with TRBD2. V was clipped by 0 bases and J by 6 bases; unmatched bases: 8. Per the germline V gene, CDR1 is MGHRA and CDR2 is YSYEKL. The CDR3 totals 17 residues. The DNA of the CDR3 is TGCGCCAGCAGCCAAGAAGGGACTAGCGGCTTTAGGGATACGCAGTATTTT. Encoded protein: CASSQEGTSGFRDTQYF.

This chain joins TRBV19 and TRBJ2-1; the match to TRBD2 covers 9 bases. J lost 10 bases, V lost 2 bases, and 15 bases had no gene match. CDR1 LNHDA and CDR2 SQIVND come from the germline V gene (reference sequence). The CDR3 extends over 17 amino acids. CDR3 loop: CASSIHGGGLASVEQFF. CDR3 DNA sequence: TGTGCCAGTAGTATACATGGCGGGGGACTAGCCTCCGTGGAGCAGTTCTTC.

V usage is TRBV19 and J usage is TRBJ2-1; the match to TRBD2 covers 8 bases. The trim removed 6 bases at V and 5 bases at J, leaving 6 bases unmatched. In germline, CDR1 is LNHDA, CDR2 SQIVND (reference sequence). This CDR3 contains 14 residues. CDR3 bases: TGTGCCAGTAGGACGGGGGGGAGAAACAATGAGCAGTTCTTC. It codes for CASRTGGRNNEQFF. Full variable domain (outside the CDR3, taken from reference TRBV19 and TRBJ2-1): DGGITQSPKYLFRKEGQNVTLSCEQNLNHDAMYWYRQDPGQGLRLIYYSQIVNDFQKGDIAEGYSVSREKKESFPLTVTSAQKNPTAFYLCASRTGGRNNEQFFGPGTRLTVL.

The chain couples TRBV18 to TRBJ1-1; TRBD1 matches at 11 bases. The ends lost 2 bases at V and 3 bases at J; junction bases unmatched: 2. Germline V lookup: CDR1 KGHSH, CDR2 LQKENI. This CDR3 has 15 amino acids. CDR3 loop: CASSPWDRGDTEAFF. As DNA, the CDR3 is TGTGCCAGCTCACCATGGGACAGGGGGGACACTGAAGCTTTCTTT.

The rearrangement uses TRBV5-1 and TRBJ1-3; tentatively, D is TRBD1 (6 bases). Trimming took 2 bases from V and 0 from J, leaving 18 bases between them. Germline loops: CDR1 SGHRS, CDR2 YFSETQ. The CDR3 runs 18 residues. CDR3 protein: CASSFLSTGSSSGNTIYF. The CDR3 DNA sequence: TGCGCCAGCAGCTTCCTATCGACAGGATCAAGCTCTGGAAACACCATATATTTT.

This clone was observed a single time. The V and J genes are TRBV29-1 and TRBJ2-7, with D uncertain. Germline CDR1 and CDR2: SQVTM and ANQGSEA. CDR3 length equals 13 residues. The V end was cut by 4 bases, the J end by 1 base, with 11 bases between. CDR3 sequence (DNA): TGCAGCGTTGGCCGAGGACGGTCCTACGAGCAGTACTTC. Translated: CSVGRGRSYEQYF.

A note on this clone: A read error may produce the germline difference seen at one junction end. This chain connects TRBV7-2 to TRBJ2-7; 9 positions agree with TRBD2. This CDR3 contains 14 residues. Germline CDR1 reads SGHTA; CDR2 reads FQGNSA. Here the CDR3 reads CASRLAGATYEQYF. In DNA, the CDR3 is TGTGCCAGCAGGTTAGCGGGAGCGACCTACGAGCAGTACTTC.

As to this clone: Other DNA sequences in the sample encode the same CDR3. The CDR3 DNA is TGTGCCAGCAGCCTGCAGTACAATGAGCAGTTCTTC. This encodes CASSLQYNEQFF. The V gene is TRBV7-2, the J gene TRBJ2-1; D is unresolved. The ends were cut back, 5 bases at V and 4 bases at J, with 6 bases in the middle. From germline, CDR1 is SGHTA and CDR2 FQGNSA. The CDR3 extends over 12 amino acids.

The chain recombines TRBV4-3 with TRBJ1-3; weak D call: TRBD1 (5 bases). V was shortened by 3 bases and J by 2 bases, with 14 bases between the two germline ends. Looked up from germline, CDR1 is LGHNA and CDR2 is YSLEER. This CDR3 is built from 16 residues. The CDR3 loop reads CASSQSPAGPGNTIYF. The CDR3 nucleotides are TGCGCCAGCAGCCAGTCCCCAGCGGGACCTGGAAACACCATATATTTT.

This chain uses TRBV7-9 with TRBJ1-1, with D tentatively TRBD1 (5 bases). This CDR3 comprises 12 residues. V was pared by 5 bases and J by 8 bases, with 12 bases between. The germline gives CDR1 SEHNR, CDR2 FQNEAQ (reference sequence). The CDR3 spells CASSPGYLEAFF. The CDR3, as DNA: TGTGCCAGCAGCCCAGGGTACTTGGAAGCTTTCTTT. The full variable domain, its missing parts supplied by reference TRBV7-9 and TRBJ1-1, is DTGVSQNPRHKITKRGQNVTFRCDPISEHNRLYWYRQTLGQGPEFLTYFQNEAQLEKSRLLSDRFSAERPKGSFSTLEIQRTEQGDSAMYLCASSPGYLEAFFGQGTRLTVV.

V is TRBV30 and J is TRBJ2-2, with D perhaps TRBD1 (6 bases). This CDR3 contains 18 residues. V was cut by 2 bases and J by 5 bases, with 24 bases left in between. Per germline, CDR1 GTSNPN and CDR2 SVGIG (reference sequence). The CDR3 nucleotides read TGTGCCTGGAGTCCTCCTAAAGGGGGTGTAGGGTGGACCGGGGAGCTGTTTTTT. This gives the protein CAWSPPKGGVGWTGELFF.

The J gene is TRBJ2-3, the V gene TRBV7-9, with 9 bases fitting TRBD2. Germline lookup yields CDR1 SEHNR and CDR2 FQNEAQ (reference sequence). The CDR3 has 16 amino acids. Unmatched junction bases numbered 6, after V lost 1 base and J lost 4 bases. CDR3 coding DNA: TGTGCCAGCAGCTTAGGGGCGGGAGGGCCAGCAGATACGCAGTATTTT. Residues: CASSLGAGGPADTQYF.

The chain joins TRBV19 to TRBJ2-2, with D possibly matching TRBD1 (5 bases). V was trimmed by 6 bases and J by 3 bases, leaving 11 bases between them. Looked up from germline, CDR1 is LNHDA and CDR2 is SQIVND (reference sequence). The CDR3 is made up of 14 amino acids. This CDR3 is CASRVGVDTGELFF. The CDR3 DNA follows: TGTGCCAGTAGGGTAGGGGTGGACACCGGGGAGCTGTTTTTT.

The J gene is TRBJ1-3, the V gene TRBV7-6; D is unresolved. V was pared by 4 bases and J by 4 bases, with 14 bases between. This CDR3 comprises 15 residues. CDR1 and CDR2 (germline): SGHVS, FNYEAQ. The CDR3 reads CASSSSFTGGNTIYF. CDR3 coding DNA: TGTGCCAGCAGCTCTTCGTTCACGGGGGGAAACACCATATATTTT.